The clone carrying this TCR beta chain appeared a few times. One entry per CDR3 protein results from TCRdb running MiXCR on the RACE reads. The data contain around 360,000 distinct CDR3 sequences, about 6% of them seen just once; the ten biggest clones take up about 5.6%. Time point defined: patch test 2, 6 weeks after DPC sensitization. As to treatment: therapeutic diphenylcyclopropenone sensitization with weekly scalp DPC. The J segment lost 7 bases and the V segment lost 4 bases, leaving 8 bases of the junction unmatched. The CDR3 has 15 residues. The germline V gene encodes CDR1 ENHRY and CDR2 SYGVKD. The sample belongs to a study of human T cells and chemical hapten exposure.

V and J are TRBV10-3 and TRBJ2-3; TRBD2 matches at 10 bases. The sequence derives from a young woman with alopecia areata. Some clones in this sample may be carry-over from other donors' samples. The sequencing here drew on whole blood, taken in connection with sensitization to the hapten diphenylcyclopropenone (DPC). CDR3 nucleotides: TGTGCCATCAGTGGCGAGCGGGGGGGCGCGAATACGCAGTATTTT. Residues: CAISGERGGANTQYF.